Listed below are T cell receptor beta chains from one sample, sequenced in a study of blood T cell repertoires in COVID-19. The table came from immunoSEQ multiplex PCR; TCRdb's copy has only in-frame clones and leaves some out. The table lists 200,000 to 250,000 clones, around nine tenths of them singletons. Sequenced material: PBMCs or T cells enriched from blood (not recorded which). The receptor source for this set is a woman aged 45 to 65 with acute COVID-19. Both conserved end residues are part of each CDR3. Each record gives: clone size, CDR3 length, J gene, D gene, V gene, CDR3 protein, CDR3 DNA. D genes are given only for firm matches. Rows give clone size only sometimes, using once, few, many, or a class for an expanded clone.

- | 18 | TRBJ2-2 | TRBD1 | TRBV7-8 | CASSLDLYGTGRTGELFF | TGTGCCAGCAGCTTAGATTTATACGGGACAGGGCGGACCGGGGAGCTGTTTTTT
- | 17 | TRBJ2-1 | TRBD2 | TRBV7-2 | CASSLGGGRAQSNEQFF | TGTGCCAGCAGCTTAGGGGGCGGGAGGGCCCAGTCCAATGAGCAGTTCTTC
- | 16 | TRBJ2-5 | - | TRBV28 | CASSPRPGGSVETQYF | TGTGCCAGCAGCCCCCGCCCTGGGGGGTCGGTAGAGACCCAGTACTTC
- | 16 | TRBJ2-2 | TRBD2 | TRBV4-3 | CASSPFAGGTTGELFF | TGCGCCAGCAGCCCCTTTGCGGGAGGGACCACCGGGGAGCTGTTTTTT
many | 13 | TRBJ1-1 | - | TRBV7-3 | CASSWTPNTEAFF | TGTGCCAGCAGCTGGACACCTAACACTGAAGCTTTCTTT
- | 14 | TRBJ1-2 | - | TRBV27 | CASSLSGTTDGYTF | TGTGCCAGCAGTTTATCCGGGACAACGGATGGCTACACCTTC
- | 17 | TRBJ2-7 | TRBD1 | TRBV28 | CASSFSDRAPSSYEQYF | TGTGCCAGCAGTTTCTCCGACAGGGCCCCATCCTCCTACGAGCAGTACTTC
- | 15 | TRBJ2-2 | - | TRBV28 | CASSYDLKNTGELFF | TGTGCCAGCAGCTACGACTTAAAAAACACCGGGGAGCTGTTTTTT
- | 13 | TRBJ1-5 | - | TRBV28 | CASSSVGVQPQHF | TGTGCCAGCTCCTCTGTTGGAGTTCAGCCCCAGCATTTT
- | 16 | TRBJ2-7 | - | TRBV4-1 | CASSPASESYSYEQYF | TGCGCCAGCAGCCCCGCCAGCGAAAGTTACTCCTACGAGCAGTACTTC
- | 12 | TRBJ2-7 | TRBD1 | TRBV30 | CAWNDRGYEQYF | TGTGCCTGGAACGACAGGGGCTACGAGCAGTACTTC
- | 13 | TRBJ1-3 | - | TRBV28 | CASNDNHVNTIYF | TGTGCCAGCAACGACAACCATGTAAACACCATATATTTT
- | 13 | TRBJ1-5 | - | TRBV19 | CASSMDSGQPQHF | TGTGCCAGTAGTATGGACAGTGGTCAGCCCCAGCATTTT
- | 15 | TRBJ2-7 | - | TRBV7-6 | CASSLLQGTSDEQYF | TGTGCCAGCAGCTTACTTCAGGGGACCTCGGACGAGCAGTACTTC
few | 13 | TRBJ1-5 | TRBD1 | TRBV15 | CATSRGQNQPQHF | TGTGCCACCAGCAGGGGACAGAATCAGCCCCAGCATTTT
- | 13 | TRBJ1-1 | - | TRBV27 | CASRGGALPEAFF | TGTGCCAGCCGAGGGGGGGCCTTACCCGAAGCTTTCTTT
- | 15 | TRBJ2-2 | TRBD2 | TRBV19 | CASSRGGSATGELFF | TGTGCCAGTAGTAGGGGGGGGTCAGCCACCGGGGAGCTGTTTTTT
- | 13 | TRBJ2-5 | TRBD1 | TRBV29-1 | CSTERTGLETQYF | TGCAGCACCGAGAGGACAGGGCTGGAGACCCAGTACTTC
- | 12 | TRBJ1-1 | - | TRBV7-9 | CASSLWGAEAFF | TGTGCCAGCAGCTTATGGGGGGCTGAAGCTTTCTTT
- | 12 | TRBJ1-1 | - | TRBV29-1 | CSVERGNTEAFF | TGCAGCGTTGAAAGGGGGAACACTGAAGCTTTCTTT
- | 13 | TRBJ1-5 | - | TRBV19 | CASRRASNQPQHF | TGTGCCAGTAGGAGAGCTAGCAATCAGCCCCAGCATTTT
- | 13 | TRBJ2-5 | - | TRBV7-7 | CASSPDSRETQYF | TGTGCTAGCAGCCCAGATTCGAGGGAGACCCAGTACTTC
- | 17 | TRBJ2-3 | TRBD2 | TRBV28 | CASSLAQTSGITDTQYF | TGTGCCAGCAGTTTGGCCCAGACTAGCGGGATCACAGATACGCAGTATTTT
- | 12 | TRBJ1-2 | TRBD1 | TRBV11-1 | CASSSDRGGYTF | TGTGCCAGCAGCTCAGACAGGGGCGGCTACACCTTC
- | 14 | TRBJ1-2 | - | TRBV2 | CASSASGSRYGYTF | TGTGCCAGCAGCGCTAGTGGTTCCCGCTATGGCTACACCTTC
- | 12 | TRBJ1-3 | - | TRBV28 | CASRSNGNTIYF | TGTGCCAGCAGATCTAATGGAAACACCATATATTTT
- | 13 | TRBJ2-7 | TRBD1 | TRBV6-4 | CASRGQGEYEQYF | TGTGCCAGCAGGGGACAGGGAGAGTACGAGCAGTACTTC
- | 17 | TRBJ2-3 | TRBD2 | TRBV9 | CASSVGTSGRSTDTQYF | TGTGCCAGCAGCGTAGGTACTAGCGGGAGGAGCACAGATACGCAGTATTTT
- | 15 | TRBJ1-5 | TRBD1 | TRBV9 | CASSATTGGDQPQHF | TGTGCCAGCAGCGCGACGACAGGGGGCGATCAGCCCCAGCATTTT
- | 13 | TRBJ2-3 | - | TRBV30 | CAWTHGNTDTQYF | TGTGCCTGGACTCACGGTAACACAGATACGCAGTATTTT
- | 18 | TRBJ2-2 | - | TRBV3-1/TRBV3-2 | CASSQVVEWARGTGELFF | TGTGCCAGCAGCCAAGTAGTGGAGTGGGCCCGGGGGACCGGGGAGCTGTTTTTT